This record looks at one T cell receptor beta chain sequence and its context. Antigen unknown. Primers included in the PCR were 60 Vbeta and 13 Jbeta primers. Clones were read by immunoSEQ multiplex PCR, and TCRdb kept only the in-frame ones, dropping some. Here the sample spans about 180,000 clones, about 77% being singletons. This sample is part of a study of cytomegalovirus exposure and HLA in healthy donors. Study outcomes and limitations: Later genetic work tied a missense DCLRE1C variant to beta-chain V and J trimming. Reports state that TCR beta sequences accurately predicted most subjects' HLA-A and HLA-B alleles.

This CDR3 has 12 residues. Trimming took off 11 bases at V and 1 base at J, with 9 bases between the two ends. Germline V lookup: CDR1 MDHEN, CDR2 SYDVKM. The TCR sequence derives from a woman aged 25 to 39 in good health and CMV-seropositive. Specimen: PBMCs. The chain recombines TRBV28 with TRBJ1-5, with D tentatively TRBD1 (5 bases). This CDR3 is CAVQGSNQPQHF. CDR3 nucleotide sequence: TGTGCCGTTCAGGGAAGCAATCAGCCCCAGCATTTT.